The rows below give T cell receptor beta chains drawn from one sample of a study of Ad26.COV2.S vaccination and SARS-CoV-2 variants. Produced via immunoSEQ multiplex PCR; TCRdb's table is partial and in-frame only. The sample yields approximately 300,000 clones, 70% to 90% seen once. Sequenced material: peripheral blood, taken in a trial of Ad26.COV2.S vaccine versus placebo. The source is a person between 18 and 59 years old who received the Ad26.COV2.S COVID-19 vaccine or a placebo. Each CDR3 is given with its conserved first and last residue. D genes are given only for firm matches. The size field is filled for only some rows; it gives once, few, many or a size class.

v_gene: TRBV29-1
d_gene: -
j_gene: TRBJ2-2
abundance: -
CDR3nt: TGCAGCGTTGAACAAGGAGGAACTTCGAACACCGGGGAGCTGTTTTTT
CDR3aa: CSVEQGGTSNTGELFF

v_gene: TRBV5-4
d_gene: -
j_gene: TRBJ2-7
abundance: -
CDR3nt: TGTGCCAGCAGCTTGCAAAGCCGACCCTACGAGCAGTACTTC
CDR3aa: CASSLQSRPYEQYF

v_gene: TRBV2
d_gene: -
j_gene: TRBJ1-3
abundance: -
CDR3nt: TGTGCCAGCAGTTTTTACAGGGCGTCGGAAGGAAACACCATATATTTT
CDR3aa: CASSFYRASEGNTIYF

v_gene: TRBV19
d_gene: -
j_gene: TRBJ1-1
abundance: -
CDR3nt: TGTGCCAGTAGTATCCTCGGTTTGGGGAACACTGAAGCTTTCTTT
CDR3aa: CASSILGLGNTEAFF

v_gene: TRBV7-2
d_gene: TRBD1
j_gene: TRBJ1-5
abundance: -
CDR3nt: TGTGCCAGCAGCTTAGAGCCAGGGGGATATCAGCCCCAGCATTTT
CDR3aa: CASSLEPGGYQPQHF

v_gene: TRBV27
d_gene: -
j_gene: TRBJ1-1
abundance: -
CDR3nt: TGTGCCAGCAGTGGGTCAGCAGGTGGTGAAGCTTTCTTT
CDR3aa: CASSGSAGGEAFF

v_gene: TRBV6-5
d_gene: -
j_gene: TRBJ1-1
abundance: -
CDR3nt: TGTGCCAGCAGTTACTCTAAGAACACTGAAGCTTTCTTT
CDR3aa: CASSYSKNTEAFF

v_gene: TRBV6-5
d_gene: TRBD1
j_gene: TRBJ2-1
abundance: -
CDR3nt: TGTGCCAGCAACGTAGGGGGACAGCGATACAATGAGCAGTTCTTC
CDR3aa: CASNVGGQRYNEQFF

v_gene: TRBV5-1
d_gene: -
j_gene: TRBJ1-2
abundance: -
CDR3nt: TGCGCCAGCAGCTTAGAGGGAAAGGGCTATGGCTACACCTTC
CDR3aa: CASSLEGKGYGYTF

v_gene: TRBV5-1
d_gene: -
j_gene: TRBJ1-6
abundance: -
CDR3nt: TGCGCCAGCAGCTTGGGGGCACAAAATTCACCCCTCCACTTT
CDR3aa: CASSLGAQNSPLHF

v_gene: TRBV5-6
d_gene: -
j_gene: TRBJ2-2
abundance: -
CDR3nt: TGTGCCAGCAGCTTTGGGGGCTTTGCCGGGGAGCTGTTTTTT
CDR3aa: CASSFGGFAGELFF

v_gene: TRBV5-1
d_gene: -
j_gene: TRBJ2-7
abundance: -
CDR3nt: TGCGCCAGCAGCTTGCTTGGCAGCAACTACGAGCAGTACTTC
CDR3aa: CASSLLGSNYEQYF

v_gene: TRBV7-2
d_gene: -
j_gene: TRBJ1-1
abundance: -
CDR3nt: TGTGCCAGCAGCTTAACATTCTCGAACACTGAAGCTTTCTTT
CDR3aa: CASSLTFSNTEAFF

v_gene: TRBV4-1
d_gene: TRBD1
j_gene: TRBJ2-7
abundance: few
CDR3nt: TGCGCCAGCAGCCAAGGGGTTAGAGGGGGCCCTAGAAGCTCCTACGAGCAGTACTTC
CDR3aa: CASSQGVRGGPRSSYEQYF

v_gene: TRBV5-4
d_gene: TRBD2
j_gene: TRBJ2-1
abundance: -
CDR3nt: TGTGCCAGCAGCCCGGGGGCTAGCGGGGGGGCCAATGAGCAGTTCTTC
CDR3aa: CASSPGASGGANEQFF

v_gene: TRBV7-2
d_gene: TRBD2
j_gene: TRBJ2-1
abundance: -
CDR3nt: TGTGCCAGCAGCTTAGTTCGGGCTAGCGGGGGGGCTAAGCAGTTCTTC
CDR3aa: CASSLVRASGGAKQFF

v_gene: TRBV29-1
d_gene: -
j_gene: TRBJ1-2
abundance: -
CDR3nt: TGCAGCGTTGAAGGGTTGAACGGCTACACCTTC
CDR3aa: CSVEGLNGYTF